Presented here are 30 T cell receptor beta chains from one specimen sequenced in a study of metastatic and nonmetastatic thyroid tumors. With MiXCR, TCRdb called clones anew from the PCR reads. The sample lists about 16,000 clones, roughly 27% occurring once. All patients were treatment-naive before thyroid surgery. Sequenced material: adjacent normal tissue. These TCRs come from a female donor with papillary thyroid cancer or a benign thyroid nodule (not recorded which). Some clones in this sample may be carry-over from other donors' samples.

The V gene is TRBV30, the J gene TRBJ2-1, with TRBD2 matching 9 bases. There are 13 residues in the CDR3. From germline, CDR1 is GTSNPN and CDR2 SVGIG (reference sequence). Trimming removed 5 bases from V and 3 bases from J; junction bases left unmatched: 2. The CDR3 DNA is TGTGCCTGGTATAGCGGGAGCTACAATGAGCAGTTCTTC. Protein sequence: CAWYSGSYNEQFF.

As to this clone: The junction departs from germline at one end; a sequencing error may be responsible. The gene calls are TRBV29-1 and TRBJ2-7, with TRBD2 identical over 13 bases. The CDR3 loop spans 18 amino acids. Germline V lookup: CDR1 SQVTM, CDR2 ANQGSEA. The CDR3 sequence is CLFNRCCGTSGISYEQYF. The CDR3 DNA sequence: TGTCTCTTTAATAGGTGCTGCGGGACTAGCGGGATCTCCTACGAGCAGTACTTC.

The gene calls are TRBV7-6 and TRBJ1-2; tentative D call: TRBD1 (6 bases). Germline V lookup: CDR1 SGHVS, CDR2 FNYEAQ. Trimming took off 1 base at V and 3 bases at J, with 21 bases between the two ends. This CDR3 contains 18 residues. CDR3 region: CASSLGTPLAGVYYGYTF. In nucleotides, the CDR3 is TGTGCCAGCAGCTTAGGAACCCCCCTGGCAGGGGTCTACTATGGCTACACCTTC.

This clone was picked up a small number of times. Other DNA sequences in the sample encode the same CDR3. The rearrangement joins TRBV6-1 to TRBJ2-6; TRBD2 agrees at 9 bases. Trimming took 5 bases from V and 4 from J; bases not matched to a gene: 9. This CDR3 contains 17 residues. Germline CDR1 MNHNS, CDR2 SASEGT. CDR3 protein: CASSRVAGVAGANVLTF. In DNA, the CDR3 is TGTGCCAGCAGTCGCGTAGCGGGAGTAGCCGGGGCCAACGTCCTGACTTTC.

The chain joins TRBV11-1 to TRBJ2-3; 12 nucleotides align to TRBD2. Germline CDR1 reads SGHAT; CDR2 reads FQDESV (reference sequence). The length of the CDR3 is 15 residues. Germline trimming cut 8 bases from V and 0 bases from J; bases unmatched to any gene: 3. The CDR3 protein is CASLLAGGSTDTQYF. DNA of the CDR3: TGTGCCAGCCTCCTAGCGGGAGGGAGCACAGATACGCAGTATTTT.

The chain links TRBV30 to TRBJ1-2; weak D call: TRBD1 (6 bases). Trimming shortened V by 0 bases and J by 8 bases, and 19 bases separated the two germline ends. This CDR3 has 15 residues. Germline CDR1 and CDR2: GTSNPN and SVGIG (reference sequence). The CDR3: CAWSVQGSRGQGYTF. The DNA of the CDR3 is TGTGCCTGGAGTGTACAAGGGTCCCGGGGGCAAGGCTACACCTTC. The complete variable domain, with remaining parts taken from reference TRBV30 and TRBJ1-2, reads SQTIHQWPATLVQPVGSPLSLECTVEGTSNPNLYWYRQAAGRGLQLLFYSVGIGQISSEVPQNLSASRPQDRQFILSSKKLLLSDSGFYLCAWSVQGSRGQGYTFGSGTRLTVV.

The sample holds a few counts of this clone. The chain joins TRBV20-1 to TRBJ1-4; D is ambiguous. The germline V gene encodes CDR1 DFQATT and CDR2 SNEGSKA (reference sequence). The CDR3 is 14 residues long. The germline V and J ends were trimmed by 0 bases and 8 bases, with 13 bases remaining between them. CDR3 coding DNA: TGCAGTGCTAGAGATGGCCGAGGGCGAGAAAAACTGTTTTTT. It is translated as CSARDGRGREKLFF.

This clone turned up a few times. V and J are TRBV7-8 and TRBJ2-3; no reliable D call. This CDR3 is built from 14 residues. Germline V gives CDR1 SGHVS, CDR2 FQNEAQ. V lost 5 bases and J 0 bases, leaving 9 bases between the germline ends. This CDR3 is CASSPLGSTDTQYF. CDR3 sequence (DNA): TGTGCCAGCAGCCCCCTCGGGAGCACAGATACGCAGTATTTT.

The CDR3 loop is CAISESNIANYGYTF. In DNA form, the CDR3 reads TGTGCCATCAGTGAGTCGAACATTGCTAACTATGGCTACACCTTC. V usage is TRBV10-3 and J usage is TRBJ1-2; D unresolved. Germline CDR1 ENHRY, CDR2 SYGVKD. This CDR3 comprises 15 residues. Trimming removed 0 bases at V and 0 bases at J, with 8 bases between.

The table lists this clone with many counts. V gene TRBV6-1 combines with J gene TRBJ2-7, with 7 positions matching TRBD2. The V and J ends lost 6 bases and 5 bases, in that order; junction bases with no gene match: 7. The germline gives CDR1 MNHNS, CDR2 SASEGT. The CDR3 spans 13 residues. CDR3 nucleotides: TGTGCCAGCAGGGAGCGGGACTGGGACGAGCAGTACTTC. Translating it yields CASRERDWDEQYF.

This chain uses TRBV11-1 with TRBJ2-5; 9 bases line up with TRBD1. Germline trimming cut 3 bases from V and 5 bases from J; bases unmatched to any gene: 4. Germline V lookup: CDR1 SGHAT, CDR2 FQDESV (reference sequence). The CDR3 has 14 residues. CDR3 sequence reads: CASSFGTGYETQYF. CDR3 nucleotides: TGTGCCAGCAGCTTCGGGACAGGGTACGAGACCCAGTACTTC.

The chain combines TRBV18 with TRBJ2-4; possibly TRBD2 for D (6 bases). This CDR3 spans 16 amino acids. Trimming left V 4 bases short and J 5 bases short, with 18 bases between. From germline, CDR1 is KGHSH and CDR2 LQKENI. Written as DNA, the CDR3 is TGTGCCAGCTCACTTCATCCGGGAGACCCCGAAAACATTCAGTACTTC. Residues: CASSLHPGDPENIQYF. The full variable domain, its missing parts supplied by reference TRBV18 and TRBJ2-4, is NAGVMQNPRHLVRRRGQEARLRCSPMKGHSHVYWYRQLPEEGLKFMVYLQKENIIDESGMPKERFSAEFPKEGPSILRIQQVVRGDSAAYFCASSLHPGDPENIQYFGAGTRLSVL.

This clone has a handful of counts. This chain's CDR3 is CASSAGLGYEQYF. Here the CDR3 DNA reads TGTGCCAGCAGTGCGGGTTTGGGCTACGAGCAGTACTTC. The V call is TRBV6-1, the J call TRBJ2-7; D unresolved. CDR1 is MNHNS, CDR2 SASEGT, per germline. The CDR3 consists of 13 residues. V was pared by 4 bases and J by 3 bases, with 10 bases between.

This clone is termed medium-sized. This chain joins TRBV6-2 or TRBV6-3 and TRBJ2-1; TRBD2 matches at 11 bases. Trimming cost V 7 bases and J 4 bases; bases outside gene matches: 6. The CDR3 runs to 15 residues. The germline V gene encodes CDR1 MNHEY and CDR2 SVGEGT. CDR3 region: CASIKTSGKYNEQFF. Here the CDR3 DNA reads TGTGCCAGCATTAAGACTAGCGGGAAATACAATGAGCAGTTCTTC.

This chain links TRBV20-1 with TRBJ2-1; TRBD2 aligns across 7 bases. This CDR3 is built from 15 residues. J lost 0 bases, V lost 3 bases, and 5 bases had no gene match. CDR1 and CDR2 (germline): DFQATT, SNEGSKA (reference sequence). The CDR3 region has the DNA TGCAGTGCTAGCCCGGGGGGAAACTCCTACAATGAGCAGTTCTTC. It encodes CSASPGGNSYNEQFF.

In its sample, this clone was seen a few times. This chain uses TRBV30 with TRBJ2-2; D is uncertain. CDR3 length equals 10 residues. V lost 2 bases to trimming and J lost 8 bases, with 3 bases between them. Germline V CDR1 and CDR2: GTSNPN, SVGIG (reference sequence). The CDR3 region has the DNA TGTGCCTGGAGTCGAGGGGAGCTGTTTTTT. Translated: CAWSRGELFF.

The rearrangement links TRBV5-1 to TRBJ2-2, with TRBD1 identical over 8 bases. V gave up 3 bases and J gave up 4 bases; unmatched junction bases: 5. Germline loops: CDR1 SGHRS, CDR2 YFSETQ. This CDR3 is built from 15 residues. CDR3 residues: CASSWTGSGTGELFF. The DNA of the CDR3 is TGCGCCAGCAGCTGGACAGGGTCGGGCACCGGGGAGCTGTTTTTT.

This chain links TRBV6-6 with TRBJ2-3; D not certain. The germline V gene has CDR1 MNHNY and CDR2 SVGAGI (reference sequence). V lost 2 bases and J lost 2, with 5 bases in between. This CDR3 spans 13 amino acids. The CDR3 loop is CASSYDLTDTQYF. DNA for the CDR3: TGTGCCAGCAGTTACGACCTCACAGATACGCAGTATTTT.

Comments on this clone: The junction differs from germline at one of its ends, possibly a read error. V usage is TRBV27 and J usage is TRBJ2-1, with TRBD2 matching over 10 bases. Germline CDR1 and CDR2: MNHEY and SMNVEV (reference sequence). The CDR3 runs 13 residues. The CDR3 loop is CASRLAGDNDQFF. In DNA, the CDR3 is TGTGCCAGCAGGCTAGCGGGGGACAATGATCAGTTCTTC.

Worth noting for this clone: Other DNA sequences of this sample code for an identical CDR3. This chain links TRBV7-3 with TRBJ1-2; D is unclear. The V gene lost 0 bases and the J gene lost 3 bases, with 5 bases spanning the gap. The CDR3 consists of 13 residues. The V gene's germline CDR1 is SGHTA and CDR2 FQGTGA. The CDR3 is CASSLTVDYGYTF. The CDR3 bases are TGTGCCAGCAGCTTAACTGTGGACTATGGCTACACCTTC.

CDR3 sequence: CASRSGTGGTQYF. The DNA of the CDR3 is TGTGCCAGCAGGAGCGGAACCGGGGGGACCCAGTACTTC. The chain has TRBV9 and TRBJ2-5; weak D call: TRBD2 (6 bases). V gave up 5 bases and J gave up 7 bases, with 15 bases separating them. Germline lookup yields CDR1 SGDLS and CDR2 YYNGEE. The CDR3 loop spans 13 amino acids.

This clone was seen a handful of times. This chain connects TRBV27 to TRBJ2-5; TRBD2 might be the D (5 bases). The germline V and J ends were trimmed by 3 bases and 5 bases, with 13 bases remaining between them. CDR3 length equals 14 residues. CDR1 and CDR2 (germline): MNHEY, SMNVEV (reference sequence). CDR3 coding DNA: TGTGCCAGCAGTTTCAACGAGAGGAGGGAGACCCAGTACTTC. Translating gives CASSFNERRETQYF.

This clone is deemed medium-sized. This rearrangement joins TRBV2 to TRBJ1-6; 7 bases fit TRBD1. V was clipped by 1 base and J by 8 bases; unmatched bases: 5. This CDR3 is 15 amino acids long. The germline V gene encodes CDR1 SNHLY and CDR2 FYNNEI. In nucleotides, the CDR3 is TGTGCCAGCAGTGAAGGGACAGGATATCATTCACCCCTCCACTTT. This sequence encodes CASSEGTGYHSPLHF.

This clone was counted only a few times. V is TRBV19 and J is TRBJ1-2; a possible D gene is TRBD1 (5 bases). V gave up 9 bases and J gave up 4 bases, with 18 bases separating them. The CDR3 extends over 14 amino acids. Germline V CDR1 and CDR2: LNHDA, SQIVND (reference sequence). CDR3 in DNA: TGTGCCAGCCGACACGAGACAGTGCGCTATGGCTACACCTTC. Translated, it gives CASRHETVRYGYTF.

The chain joins TRBV20-1 to TRBJ2-1; 11 positions match TRBD2. Per the germline V gene, CDR1 is DFQATT and CDR2 is SNEGSKA (reference sequence). With 6 bases clipped from V and 7 bases from J, the junction kept 11 bases outside the gene matches. This CDR3 has 15 amino acids. This chain's CDR3 is CSAKLSGRAGNEQFF. The CDR3 DNA reads TGCAGTGCGAAGCTTAGCGGGAGGGCGGGTAATGAGCAGTTCTTC.

The chain combines TRBV7-3 with TRBJ2-2, with D perhaps matching TRBD2 (5 bases). From germline, CDR1 is SGHTA and CDR2 FQGTGA. The V end lost 4 bases, the J end lost 7 bases, and 19 bases lay between the germline ends. The CDR3 is made up of 16 amino acids. The CDR3 here is CASSSPGLASHGELFF. The CDR3 DNA reads as TGTGCCAGCAGCTCACCTGGATTAGCGAGTCACGGGGAGCTGTTTTTT.

This clone was detected a few times. The chain links TRBV19 to TRBJ2-1; possibly TRBD1 or TRBD2 for D (5 bases each). The CDR3 is made up of 14 amino acids. V was pared by 1 base and J by 9 bases, with 13 bases between. The germline CDR1 and CDR2 sequences are LNHDA and SQIVND (reference sequence). Written as DNA, the CDR3 is TGTGCCAGTAGTATAGCTCTGGGACGAGGTGAGCAGTTCTTC. This codes for CASSIALGRGEQFF. Looking up the rest from reference TRBV19 and TRBJ2-1 gives the full variable domain: DGGITQSPKYLFRKEGQNVTLSCEQNLNHDAMYWYRQDPGQGLRLIYYSQIVNDFQKGDIAEGYSVSREKKESFPLTVTSAQKNPTAFYLCASSIALGRGEQFFGPGTRLTVL.

This clone occurred a few times. CDR3 DNA: TGTGCCAGCAAATTGCTTCCAGAGAGTACCTACGAGCAGTACTTC. Its translation: CASKLLPESTYEQYF. The chain joins TRBV28 to TRBJ2-7, with no clear D. The CDR3 sequence is 15 residues long. Germline CDR1 and CDR2: MDHEN and SYDVKM. Trimming took off 7 bases at V and 2 bases at J, with 18 bases between the two ends.

This clone was counted between two and nine times. The chain joins TRBV19 to TRBJ2-2; possible D gene TRBD1, 5 bases. The CDR3 is made up of 15 amino acids. Trimming stripped 3 bases from V and 1 base from J, with 9 bases between. The germline V gene has CDR1 LNHDA and CDR2 SQIVND (reference sequence). CDR3 in amino acids: CASSISRVNTGELFF. The DNA for the CDR3 is TGTGCCAGTAGTATTTCCAGGGTGAACACCGGGGAGCTGTTTTTT.

V gene TRBV27 combines with J gene TRBJ1-6, with D perhaps TRBD1 (6 bases). The V gene lost 6 bases and the J gene lost 2 bases, with 11 bases spanning the gap. The CDR3 runs to 15 residues. Germline CDR1 MNHEY, CDR2 SMNVEV (reference sequence). The CDR3 is CASRRGAPYNSPLHF. CDR3 DNA: TGTGCCAGCAGGAGGGGGGCCCCCTATAATTCACCCCTCCACTTT.